Below are 32 T cell receptor beta chains sequenced from a single sample in a study of shared clonotypes between healthy human individuals. TCRdb's copy holds only in-frame clones and misses some; the assay was immunoSEQ multiplex PCR. The table includes roughly 2 million clones, 95% detected once. Sequencing was carried out using naive CD4+ T cells sorted from blood. The subset is: CD45RA+ positively selected. Source of these receptors: a man aged 18-30 years in good health.

The CDR3 is CASKQGDDEQYF. CDR3 nucleotide sequence: TGTGCCAGCAAACAGGGGGACGACGAGCAGTACTTC. The rearrangement links TRBV6-6 to TRBJ2-7; TRBD1 matches at 8 bases. The CDR3 sequence is 12 residues long. Germline V gene lookup returns CDR1 MNHNY and CDR2 SVGAGI (reference sequence). With 7 bases clipped from V and 5 bases from J, the junction kept 4 bases outside the gene matches.

This clone has only one observation. The J gene is TRBJ1-2, the V gene TRBV5-1; unclear D gene. The germline V gene has CDR1 SGHRS and CDR2 YFSETQ. V lost 4 bases to trimming and J lost 4 bases, with 11 bases between them. The CDR3 consists of 13 residues. This CDR3 is CASSDARSYGYTF. The CDR3 DNA is TGCGCCAGCAGCGACGCTCGGAGCTATGGCTACACCTTC.

The V gene is TRBV5-1, the J gene TRBJ1-1; no firm D call. V gave up 3 bases and J gave up 0 bases, with 12 bases separating them. This CDR3 has 15 residues. Germline loops: CDR1 SGHRS, CDR2 YFSETQ. The CDR3 nucleotides read TGCGCCAGCAGCTGGGGTAGAGGGATGAACACTGAAGCTTTCTTT. Translating gives CASSWGRGMNTEAFF.

This rearrangement joins TRBV6-5 to TRBJ2-7, with 11 bases matching TRBD1. CDR1 MNHEY and CDR2 SVGAGI come from the germline V gene. CDR3 length equals 15 residues. Trimming at V came to 6 bases and at J to 4 bases, leaving 8 bases not matched to a gene. This chain's CDR3 is CASRRSDRGLYEQYF. CDR3 bases: TGTGCCAGCAGGCGATCGGACAGGGGGCTTTACGAGCAGTACTTC.

Of note for this clone: Other DNA sequences in this sample translate to the same CDR3. The V gene is TRBV5-1, the J gene TRBJ2-5; 9 bases line up with TRBD2. Germline loops: CDR1 SGHRS, CDR2 YFSETQ. The V and J ends lost 3 bases and 5 bases, in that order; junction bases with no gene match: 2. The CDR3 has 13 residues. CDR3 sequence reads: CASSSTSGETQYF. CDR3 in DNA: TGCGCCAGCAGCTCTACTAGCGGGGAGACCCAGTACTTC.

The chain uses TRBV19 and TRBJ1-5, with TRBD1 as a possible D gene (6 bases). Germline V lookup: CDR1 LNHDA, CDR2 SQIVND (reference sequence). This CDR3 contains 15 residues. V lost 3 bases and J lost 7, with 16 bases in between. CDR3 sequence reads: CASSMGGRSRQPQHF. The CDR3, as DNA: TGTGCCAGTAGTATGGGGGGGCGTTCCCGGCAGCCCCAGCATTTT. The full variable domain, with the rest looked up from reference TRBV19 and TRBJ1-5, is DGGITQSPKYLFRKEGQNVTLSCEQNLNHDAMYWYRQDPGQGLRLIYYSQIVNDFQKGDIAEGYSVSREKKESFPLTVTSAQKNPTAFYLCASSMGGRSRQPQHFGDGTRLSIL.

The V gene is TRBV4-1, the J gene TRBJ1-4; tentatively, D is TRBD1 (6 bases). Trimming left V 5 bases short and J 6 bases short, with 13 bases between. The CDR3 sequence is 14 residues long. From germline, CDR1 is MGHRA and CDR2 YSYEKL. CDR3 protein: CASSIGQRYEKLFF. Here the CDR3 DNA reads TGCGCCAGCAGCATCGGACAGAGATATGAAAAACTGTTTTTT.

Here the CDR3 reads CASSLEGGSDTEAFF. CDR3 nucleotides: TGCGCCAGCAGCTTGGAGGGGGGCTCGGACACTGAAGCTTTCTTT. The chain carries TRBV5-1 and TRBJ1-1, with D perhaps TRBD1 (6 bases). Deletions cut 0 bases from V and 3 bases from J, with 12 bases between. The CDR3 contains 15 residues. CDR1 and CDR2 from the germline V gene are SGHRS and YFSETQ.

This sequence joins TRBV19 and TRBJ1-5; TRBD1 agrees at 8 bases. This CDR3 is built from 15 residues. From germline, CDR1 is LNHDA and CDR2 SQIVND (reference sequence). V lost 6 bases, J lost 0 bases, and 4 bases stayed unmatched. Written as DNA, the CDR3 is TGTGCCAGTAGACAGGGGGACTCTAGCAATCAGCCCCAGCATTTT. The encoded protein is CASRQGDSSNQPQHF.

In this sample, this clone turned up a few times. The chain has TRBV5-4 and TRBJ2-7, with 7 bases lining up with TRBD2. The CDR3 is made up of 14 amino acids. Germline CDR1 reads SGHNT; CDR2 reads YYREEE (reference sequence). With V trimmed by 2 bases and J by 2 bases, 4 bases remained unmatched. CDR3 region: CASSFAGDPYEQYF. In DNA, the CDR3 is TGTGCCAGCAGCTTTGCGGGAGACCCCTACGAGCAGTACTTC.

A single count supports this clone. This CDR3 reads CASSELKDEQYF. The DNA of the CDR3 is TGTGCCAGCAGTGAACTCAAGGACGAGCAGTACTTC. The rearrangement uses TRBV6-1 and TRBJ2-7; D is undetermined. The V end lost 2 bases, the J end lost 5 bases, and 7 bases lay between the germline ends. CDR3 length equals 12 residues. Germline values: CDR1 MNHNS, CDR2 SASEGT.

The gene calls are TRBV5-1 and TRBJ2-3; no reliable D call. CDR3 size: 12 residues. Between the trimmed V and J ends, which lost 7 bases and 2 bases, there was a span of 8 bases. The germline V gene has CDR1 SGHRS and CDR2 YFSETQ. Here the CDR3 reads CASALNTDTQYF. In nucleotides, the CDR3 is TGCGCCAGCGCTCTCAACACAGATACGCAGTATTTT.

The chain employs TRBV5-1 and TRBJ2-5; a possible D gene is TRBD2 (5 bases). Trimming removed 2 bases at V and 1 base at J, with 12 bases between. Looked up from germline, CDR1 is SGHRS and CDR2 is YFSETQ. The CDR3 sequence is 15 residues long. The CDR3 nucleotides are TGCGCCAGCAGCTTAACTACCGGGGTCCAAGAGACCCAGTACTTC. Its translation is CASSLTTGVQETQYF.

This chain uses TRBV6-1 with TRBJ2-7; a weak D match, TRBD2 (6 bases). Per germline, CDR1 MNHNS and CDR2 SASEGT. The CDR3 is made up of 13 amino acids. The CDR3 DNA reads TGTGCTCTACGGGAGAATGATTTTTACGAGCAGTACTTC. Its protein is CALRENDFYEQYF.

This chain uses TRBV9 with TRBJ1-3, with 8 bases that match TRBD1. The CDR3 has 18 residues. The junction had 12 bases not matched to a gene; V was cut back by 0 bases and J by 4 bases. CDR1 is SGDLS and CDR2 is YYNGEE in the germline V gene. The chain's CDR3 is CASSVAAPGQDRGNTIYF. The CDR3 coding sequence is TGTGCCAGCAGCGTAGCCGCTCCGGGACAGGACAGGGGAAACACCATATATTTT.

This sequence joins TRBV11-2 and TRBJ1-4, with a possible D match to TRBD1 (5 bases). Trimming pared 4 bases from V and 12 bases from J, leaving 18 bases between. CDR3 size: 14 residues. CDR1 is SGHAT, CDR2 FQNNGV, per germline. This CDR3 reads CASSSLVRGRELFF. The CDR3 DNA sequence: TGTGCCAGCAGCTCCTTGGTTCGGGGGAGGGAACTGTTTTTT.

Concerning this clone: Additional DNA sequences in this sample encode the identical CDR3. DNA of the CDR3: TGTGCCAGTAGTATAGTGGGGAGCGCAGAAGCTTTCTTT. Encoded protein: CASSIVGSAEAFF. The chain couples TRBV19 to TRBJ1-1; D is unclear. In germline, CDR1 is LNHDA, CDR2 SQIVND (reference sequence). The V end was cut by 1 base, the J end by 8 bases, with 11 bases between. The CDR3 runs 13 residues. Combining the CDR3 with reference TRBV19 and TRBJ1-1 gives the whole variable domain DGGITQSPKYLFRKEGQNVTLSCEQNLNHDAMYWYRQDPGQGLRLIYYSQIVNDFQKGDIAEGYSVSREKKESFPLTVTSAQKNPTAFYLCASSIVGSAEAFFGQGTRLTVV.

This clone has a single count. This chain connects TRBV7-8 to TRBJ2-1; D is unresolved. V dropped 1 base and J dropped 0 bases, with 10 bases sitting between them. Germline V gives CDR1 SGHVS, CDR2 FQNEAQ. This CDR3 is 16 amino acids long. CDR3 sequence reads: CASSLVAASSYNEQFF. For the CDR3, the DNA is TGTGCCAGCAGCTTAGTCGCGGCAAGCTCCTACAATGAGCAGTTCTTC.

A word on this clone: Different DNA sequences within this sample yield the same CDR3. The rearrangement uses TRBV7-9 and TRBJ2-5; 7 nucleotides match TRBD2. Germline values: CDR1 SEHNR, CDR2 FQNEAQ (reference sequence). V lost 2 bases, J lost 0 bases, and 3 bases stayed unmatched. This CDR3 is built from 15 residues. CDR3 bases: TGTGCCAGCAGCTTACTTAGCGGGTACCAAGAGACCCAGTACTTC. This codes for CASSLLSGYQETQYF.

The chain couples TRBV9 to TRBJ2-2; 7 bases match TRBD2. Looked up from germline, CDR1 is SGDLS and CDR2 is YYNGEE. CDR3 size: 16 residues. V was pared by 3 bases and J by 5 bases, with 10 bases of the junction left unmatched. Written as DNA, the CDR3 is TGTGCCAGCAGCGCCCCCTATGGGGGGGGTACCGGGGAGCTGTTTTTT. Translating gives CASSAPYGGGTGELFF.

The chain links TRBV11-3 to TRBJ1-6; D is undetermined. With 6 bases removed from V and 0 bases from J, the gap between germline ends came to 3 bases. This CDR3 has 13 residues. CDR1 is SGHNT, CDR2 YENEEA, per germline. The CDR3 here is CASSRSYNSPLHF. The CDR3 region has the DNA TGTGCCAGCAGTCGCTCCTATAATTCACCCCTCCACTTT.

The chain has TRBV10-2 and TRBJ2-7; D not certain. This CDR3 region has 12 residues. Germline V gene data show CDR1 as WSHSY and CDR2 as SAAADI. V lost 7 bases and J 4 bases, leaving 11 bases between the germline ends. CDR3 protein: CASTPSLYEQYF. The DNA for the CDR3 is TGCGCCAGCACCCCGTCCCTTTACGAGCAGTACTTC.

The genes are TRBV30 and TRBJ1-2, with TRBD1 matching 9 bases. The CDR3 runs to 14 residues. Per the germline V gene, CDR1 is GTSNPN and CDR2 is SVGIG (reference sequence). V dropped 4 bases and J dropped 4; count of bases not matched to a gene: 7. CDR3 bases: TGTGCCTGGATTCCGGACAGGGGAACCTATGGCTACACCTTC. Translating gives CAWIPDRGTYGYTF. The full variable domain, rest sourced from reference TRBV30 and TRBJ1-2, is SQTIHQWPATLVQPVGSPLSLECTVEGTSNPNLYWYRQAAGRGLQLLFYSVGIGQISSEVPQNLSASRPQDRQFILSSKKLLLSDSGFYLCAWIPDRGTYGYTFGSGTRLTVV.

The rearrangement uses TRBV11-2 and TRBJ2-5, with 8 nucleotides matching TRBD1. Germline lookup yields CDR1 SGHAT and CDR2 FQNNGV. Trimming cost V 5 bases and J 7 bases; bases outside gene matches: 12. The CDR3 is 15 residues long. CDR3 in amino acids: CASSTRQGIGVTQYF. The CDR3 nucleotides are TGTGCCAGCAGCACCCGACAGGGGATCGGCGTGACCCAGTACTTC.

V gene TRBV7-2 combines with J gene TRBJ1-2; D may be TRBD1 (6 bases). CDR1 is SGHTA, CDR2 FQGNSA, per germline. CDR3 length: 15 amino acids. V was pared by 2 bases and J by 0 bases, with 10 bases between. The CDR3 sequence is CASSLFTGTNYGYTF. The CDR3 region has the DNA TGTGCCAGCAGCTTATTCACAGGGACTAACTATGGCTACACCTTC.

This rearrangement joins TRBV20-1 to TRBJ1-2; no definite D call. Trimming took 4 bases from V and 6 from J, leaving 3 bases between them. This CDR3 has 9 residues. CDR1 is DFQATT and CDR2 is SNEGSKA in the germline V gene (reference sequence). The CDR3 coding sequence is TGCAGTGCTAAGAATGGCTACACCTTC. As protein: CSAKNGYTF.

This clone was counted between two and nine times. The chain uses TRBV6-5 and TRBJ1-3; D unresolved. The CDR3 runs 15 residues. The germline CDR1 and CDR2 sequences are MNHEY and SVGAGI. V dropped 6 bases and J dropped 0 bases, with 12 bases sitting between them. The chain's CDR3 is CASSPDVYSGNTIYF. As DNA, the CDR3 is TGTGCCAGCAGCCCAGACGTATACTCTGGAAACACCATATATTTT.

CDR3 region: CASSFAGLQETQYF. The CDR3, as DNA: TGTGCCAGCAGCTTTGCCGGTCTTCAAGAGACCCAGTACTTC. The chain combines TRBV5-6 with TRBJ2-5; no clear D. CDR3 length equals 14 residues. V gave up 2 bases and J gave up 2 bases, with 10 bases separating them. The germline CDR1 and CDR2 sequences are SGHDT and YYEEEE. Full variable domain (rest looked up from reference TRBV5-6 and TRBJ2-5): DAGVTQSPTHLIKTRGQQVTLRCSPKSGHDTVSWYQQALGQGPQFIFQYYEEEERQRGNFPDRFSGHQFPNYSSELNVNALLLGDSALYLCASSFAGLQETQYFGPGTRLLVL.

The table lists this clone with a count of one. This chain joins TRBV6-6 and TRBJ2-1; D not certain. The CDR3 contains 12 residues. V shed 4 bases and J shed 5 bases, with 6 bases lying between them. The germline gives CDR1 MNHNY, CDR2 SVGAGI (reference sequence). DNA for the CDR3: TGTGCCAGCAGTTTTAGGAACAATGAGCAGTTCTTC. Protein: CASSFRNNEQFF.

The chain joins TRBV28 to TRBJ1-2, with a tentative D call TRBD1 (5 bases). The CDR3 is 15 amino acids. Trimming left V 5 bases short and J 4 bases short, with 17 bases between. Germline CDR1 reads MDHEN; CDR2 reads SYDVKM. The CDR3 loop reads CASSTQALGGYGYTF. CDR3 sequence (DNA): TGTGCCAGCAGTACACAGGCCCTTGGGGGCTATGGCTACACCTTC.

This chain links TRBV5-4 with TRBJ2-7, with D possibly TRBD1 on 5 matching bases. CDR1 is SGHNT, CDR2 YYREEE, per germline (reference sequence). Trimming took off 0 bases at V and 2 bases at J, with 9 bases between the two ends. This CDR3 has 14 residues. The CDR3 here is CASSLEGLAYEQYF. CDR3 sequence (DNA): TGTGCCAGCAGCTTGGAGGGGTTAGCCTACGAGCAGTACTTC.

This clone was found once. J is TRBJ1-2 and V is TRBV25-1; tentative D call: TRBD1 (6 bases). V was shortened by 1 base and J by 8 bases, with 17 bases between the two germline ends. The CDR3 is made up of 15 amino acids. Germline V CDR1 and CDR2: MGHDK, SYGVNS. CDR3: CASSESLAGAGGYTF. The CDR3 DNA reads as TGTGCCAGCAGTGAATCCTTGGCGGGGGCCGGCGGCTACACCTTC.